This TCR beta chain was sequenced for a study of regulatory T cells in long-lasting Graves disease. Broader study findings: Persistent patients shared some 2,900 public clonotypes among themselves. Newly diagnosed patients shared fewer, at nearly 1,000. Results may be inaccurate due to the small sample size.

Time point given: newly diagnosed GD, antithyroid drugs for less than 3 months. Scientists built the TCR library using RNA that was extracted from PBMCs. A word on this clonotype: Its target is unknown.

V dropped 4 bases and J dropped 5 bases, with 8 bases sitting between them. Germline V gene data show CDR1 as SGHTA and CDR2 as FQGNSA. CDR3 length: 12 amino acids. Investigators prepared the TCR beta libraries by applying iRepertoire HTBI primers and Arm-PCR of CDR3 regions. TCRdb ran MiXCR on the multiplex PCR reads and lists one entry per CDR3 protein. This table holds 620,000 or so distinct CDR3 sequences, roughly 15% found once. These same data were also listed under a study on T cells in Graves' hyperthyroidism and ophthalmopathy. That paper states: HTBI primers were the set used in a first-round RT-PCR of the TCR CDR3. A model built on 13 V-J features separated ophthalmopathy from stable hyperthyroidism.

Specimen: peripheral blood mononuclear cells (PBMCs), collected at new diagnosis, from a patient treated with antithyroid drugs. This receptor was taken from a woman aged 25 to 39 with Graves disease. The chain recombines TRBV7-2 with TRBJ2-5; D unresolved. This CDR3 reads CASSWSIETQYF. The CDR3 DNA sequence: TGTGCCAGCAGCTGGTCAATCGAGACCCAGTACTTC.